The 22 T cell receptor beta chains reported below all come from one sample, sequenced in a study of HIV-infected children after antiretroviral therapy interruption. RNA-based 3' RACE libraries used unique molecular identifiers. In TCRdb, the 3' RACE reads were re-called with MiXCR into one record per CDR3 protein. The sample records about 89,000 distinct CDR3 sequences, roughly 6.7% being singletons. Indicated treatment: PENTA 11 planned treatment interruption arm or continuous ART arm. The material was CD45RA+ CD4+ T cells from PBMCs, pooled from several time points, obtained from a donor given antiretroviral therapy, either interrupted or continuous. Subset here: naive CD4+ CD45RA+ CD45RO- T cells. The receptors were gathered from a pool of human donors with HIV.

In this sample, this clonotype turned up many times. The chain joins TRBV12-3 or TRBV12-4 to TRBJ1-1; D is possibly TRBD1 (6 bases). The CDR3 is 15 amino acids. Trimming shortened V by 3 bases and J by 0 bases, and 11 bases separated the two germline ends. In nucleotides, the CDR3 is TGTGCCAGCAGTTTCGGCAGGGGCATGAACACTGAAGCTTTCTTT. It is translated as CASSFGRGMNTEAFF.

This clonotype was recorded at least ten times. The V call is TRBV3-1, the J call TRBJ2-7; 9 bases align to TRBD1. CDR1 is LGHDT, CDR2 YNNKEL, per germline (reference sequence). Unmatched junction bases numbered 10, after V lost 0 bases and J lost 4 bases. This CDR3 comprises 17 residues. The CDR3 is CASSQDPWGTGIYEQYF. The CDR3 DNA reads TGTGCCAGCAGCCAAGACCCCTGGGGGACAGGGATATACGAGCAGTACTTC.

In this sample, this clonotype is medium-sized. V and J are TRBV23-1 and TRBJ2-7, with 8 nucleotides matching TRBD2. TRBV23-1 is given ORF status, its function remaining uncertain. V dropped 6 bases and J dropped 5; count of bases not matched to a gene: 0. The length of the CDR3 is 11 residues. The CDR3 DNA reads TGCGCCAGCAGAGCGGGGGACGAGCAGTACTTC. Amino acid sequence: CASRAGDEQYF.

This clonotype has at least ten counts. J is TRBJ1-6 and V is TRBV27; the D gene is possibly TRBD1 (6 bases). The CDR3 is made up of 16 amino acids. Germline loops: CDR1 MNHEY, CDR2 SMNVEV (reference sequence). V gave up 0 bases and J gave up 7 bases, with 13 bases separating them. The CDR3 nucleotides read TGTGCCAGCAGTTTATCGGGCAGGGGATGGAATTCACCCCTCCACTTT. It specifies CASSLSGRGWNSPLHF.

There are many counts of this clonotype. The rearrangement joins TRBV20-1 to TRBJ2-1, with 13 bases that match TRBD2. V gave up 3 bases and J gave up 6 bases; unmatched junction bases: 8. Germline CDR1 and CDR2: DFQATT and SNEGSKA (reference sequence). This CDR3 comprises 16 residues. The CDR3 DNA reads as TGCAGTGCTAGTGGAAATACTAGCGGGGGGGCCAATGAGCAGTTCTTC. Translated, it gives CSASGNTSGGANEQFF.

V is TRBV2 and J is TRBJ2-3, with D perhaps TRBD2 (5 bases). Germline assignment: CDR1 SNHLY and CDR2 FYNNEI. CDR3 length: 12 residues. The V end lost 4 bases, the J end lost 3 bases, and 5 bases lay between the germline ends. The CDR3 sequence: CASSGETDTQYF. DNA of the CDR3: TGTGCCAGCAGTGGGGAGACAGATACGCAGTATTTT.

This clonotype appeared many times. CDR3 region: CSAVSPPSDEQFF. The CDR3 DNA follows: TGCAGTGCTGTTAGCCCCCCTTCGGATGAGCAGTTCTTC. This chain links TRBV20-1 with TRBJ2-1; D call uncertain. Germline assignment: CDR1 DFQATT and CDR2 SNEGSKA (reference sequence). Trimming removed 5 bases from V and 8 bases from J, with 16 bases in between. The CDR3 covers 13 residues.

This clonotype was counted at least ten times. The rearrangement joins TRBV20-1 to TRBJ1-1; 8 bases are shared with TRBD1. V dropped 7 bases and J dropped 0; count of bases not matched to a gene: 1. CDR3 length: 12 residues. CDR1 is DFQATT and CDR2 is SNEGSKA in the germline V gene (reference sequence). CDR3 nucleotide sequence: TGCAGTGGGGACAGGATGAACACTGAAGCTTTCTTT. Translated: CSGDRMNTEAFF.

In this sample, this clonotype turned up many times. The chain carries TRBV12-3 or TRBV12-4 and TRBJ1-6; D remains ambiguous. This CDR3 contains 15 residues. Trimming shortened V by 1 base and J by 10 bases, and 14 bases separated the two germline ends. The CDR3 protein is CASSLVTGVGSPLHF. For the CDR3, the DNA is TGTGCCAGCAGTTTAGTCACGGGAGTAGGGTCACCCCTCCACTTT.

The chain combines TRBV7-9 with TRBJ2-6, with a tentative D call TRBD2 (5 bases). CDR1 is SEHNR and CDR2 is FQNEAQ in the germline V gene (reference sequence). The V end was cut by 3 bases, the J end by 0 bases, with 9 bases between. The CDR3 loop spans 16 amino acids. The CDR3 reads CASSLGANSGANVLTF. In nucleotides, the CDR3 is TGTGCCAGCAGCTTGGGAGCAAACTCTGGGGCCAACGTCCTGACTTTC. The whole variable domain, remainder taken from reference TRBV7-9 and TRBJ2-6, is DTGVSQNPRHKITKRGQNVTFRCDPISEHNRLYWYRQTLGQGPEFLTYFQNEAQLEKSRLLSDRFSAERPKGSFSTLEIQRTEQGDSAMYLCASSLGANSGANVLTFGAGSRLTVL.

At least ten counts were recorded for this clonotype. The chain joins TRBV2 to TRBJ2-3; 10 nucleotides agree with TRBD1. Germline loops: CDR1 SNHLY, CDR2 FYNNEI. Trimming cost V 6 bases and J 3 bases; bases outside gene matches: 6. CDR3 length equals 15 residues. CDR3 sequence: CASRRDRGPTDTQYF. In DNA form, the CDR3 reads TGTGCCAGCAGGAGAGACAGGGGGCCGACAGATACGCAGTATTTT.

This clonotype was counted ten times or more. The rearrangement joins TRBV7-3 to TRBJ1-1; weak D call: TRBD1 (6 bases). The CDR3 has 14 amino acids. V dropped 4 bases and J dropped 3 bases, with 12 bases sitting between them. Germline CDR1 and CDR2: SGHTA and FQGTGA. The CDR3 nucleotides are TGTGCCAGCAGCTCGACAGGACTTCACACTGAAGCTTTCTTT. Protein sequence: CASSSTGLHTEAFF.

The chain couples TRBV5-1 to TRBJ2-1; D uncertain. The V and J ends lost 3 bases and 5 bases respectively, with 18 bases between them. CDR3 length equals 16 residues. Germline CDR1 SGHRS, CDR2 YFSETQ. CDR3 in DNA: TGCGCCAGCAGCTCCAAAACGGACGGTCCCCACAATGAGCAGTTCTTC. It codes for CASSSKTDGPHNEQFF.

The chain employs TRBV6-5 and TRBJ2-1; perhaps TRBD2 as D (6 bases). The germline gives CDR1 MNHEY, CDR2 SVGAGI. CDR3 length equals 19 residues. V lost 2 bases to trimming and J lost 5 bases, with 25 bases between them. The CDR3, as DNA: TGTGCCAGCAGTTACGGCATACTAGTCGGGGGTCACAAAAACAATGAGCAGTTCTTC. Translation gives CASSYGILVGGHKNNEQFF.

This clonotype was seen more than once but under ten times. The V gene is TRBV27, the J gene TRBJ2-5; the D gene is possibly TRBD2 (5 bases). This CDR3 spans 16 amino acids. The V gene lost 0 bases and the J gene lost 4 bases, with 15 bases spanning the gap. Germline V lookup: CDR1 MNHEY, CDR2 SMNVEV (reference sequence). CDR3 coding DNA: TGTGCCAGCAGTTTATCAGGTTGGAGGTTCGGAGAGACCCAGTACTTC. Encoded protein: CASSLSGWRFGETQYF.

This clonotype was observed a few times. The genes are TRBV10-3 and TRBJ2-7; 7 nucleotides align to TRBD1. The CDR3 runs to 13 residues. Germline loops: CDR1 ENHRY, CDR2 SYGVKD. Trimming removed 7 bases from V and 1 base from J; junction bases left unmatched: 4. CDR3 residues: CAITRDSSYEQYF. The CDR3 coding sequence is TGTGCCATCACTAGGGACAGTTCCTACGAGCAGTACTTC.

By its share, this clonotype is medium-sized (0.01 to 0.1%). The rearrangement uses TRBV5-5 and TRBJ1-1; D gene uncertain. This CDR3 has 16 amino acids. V was cut by 0 bases and J by 1 base, with 13 bases left in between. Germline loops: CDR1 SGHKS, CDR2 YYEKEE (reference sequence). CDR3 sequence (DNA): TGTGCCAGCAGCTTGGCGGCAGGCAATGAGAACACTGAAGCTTTCTTT. This codes for CASSLAAGNENTEAFF.

The chain has TRBV7-2 and TRBJ2-7; D call uncertain. Per germline, CDR1 SGHTA and CDR2 FQGNSA. CDR3 length: 17 amino acids. The V end was cut by 4 bases, the J end by 4 bases, with 23 bases between. The CDR3 coding sequence is TGTGCCAGCAGCTCCTCCCCAGTTCTATTACCCGGTTACGAGCAGTACTTC. Translated, it gives CASSSSPVLLPGYEQYF.

The chain is built from TRBV12-3 or TRBV12-4 and TRBJ1-3, with D perhaps matching TRBD1 (5 bases). The CDR3 consists of 17 residues. V lost 2 bases to trimming and J lost 2 bases, with 16 bases between them. The CDR3 DNA reads TGTGCCAGCAGTTTATCACTTTTGGAACAGGCTGGAAACACCATATATTTT. Its protein product is CASSLSLLEQAGNTIYF.

This clonotype was observed many times. The V and J genes are TRBV2 and TRBJ2-2, with 15 bases identical to TRBD2. The CDR3 length is 15 residues. Germline V gene sequence: CDR1 SNHLY, CDR2 FYNNEI. V was pared by 10 bases and J by 7 bases, with 7 bases of the junction left unmatched. The CDR3 DNA sequence: TGTGCCACCGGGACTAGCGGGGGGTGGAGCGGGGAGCTGTTTTTT. Protein sequence: CATGTSGGWSGELFF.

This clonotype was seen at least ten times. The chain combines TRBV29-1 with TRBJ1-1; D unresolved. Germline V lookup: CDR1 SQVTM, CDR2 ANQGSEA. Trimming took off 4 bases at V and 6 bases at J, with 6 bases between the two ends. The CDR3 is 10 residues long. The CDR3: CSVGLAEAFF. CDR3 bases: TGCAGCGTTGGTCTAGCTGAAGCTTTCTTT.

This clonotype was counted at least ten times. The V and J genes are TRBV14 and TRBJ2-7, with 7 bases fitting TRBD2. The trim removed 6 bases at V and 5 bases at J, leaving 10 bases unmatched. This CDR3 spans 14 amino acids. Germline values: CDR1 SGHDN, CDR2 FVKESK. CDR3 nucleotide sequence: TGTGCCAGCAGACAAAGCGGGGTGCCAGACGAGCAGTACTTC. This sequence encodes CASRQSGVPDEQYF.